This T cell receptor beta chain was profiled in a study of T cell responses to AZD1222 COVID-19 vaccine. V trimming: 3 bases; J trimming: 3 bases; junction bases outside the gene matches: 10. Germline values: CDR1 MGHRA, CDR2 YSYEKL. This CDR3 spans 17 amino acids. Profiling relied on immunoSEQ multiplex PCR, and the TCRdb table lists in-frame clones only, not all of them. The sample has about 110,000 clones; 87% are singletons. The specimen comprised peripheral blood, sampled 28 days after the second AZD1222 dose. The V gene is TRBV4-1, the J gene TRBJ1-2; 10 bases align to TRBD1. The sequence derives from an adult who received the AZD1222 COVID-19 vaccine. The CDR3 here is CASSQESLGQGDYGYTF. DNA for the CDR3: TGCGCCAGCAGCCAGGAATCTCTCGGACAGGGGGACTATGGCTACACCTTC.